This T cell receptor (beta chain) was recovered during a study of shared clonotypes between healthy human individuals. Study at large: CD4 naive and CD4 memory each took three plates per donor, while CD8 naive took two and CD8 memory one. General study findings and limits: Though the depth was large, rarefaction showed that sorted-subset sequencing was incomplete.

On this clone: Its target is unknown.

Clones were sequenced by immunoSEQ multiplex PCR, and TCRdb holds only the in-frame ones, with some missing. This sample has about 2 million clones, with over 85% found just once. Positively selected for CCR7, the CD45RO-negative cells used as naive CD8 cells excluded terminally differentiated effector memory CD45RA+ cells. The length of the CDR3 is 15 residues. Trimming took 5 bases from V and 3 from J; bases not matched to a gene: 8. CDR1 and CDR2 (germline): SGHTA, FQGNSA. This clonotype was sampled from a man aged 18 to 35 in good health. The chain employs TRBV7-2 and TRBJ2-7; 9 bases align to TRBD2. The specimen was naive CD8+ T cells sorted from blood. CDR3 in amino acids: CASSPWDSGGYEQYF. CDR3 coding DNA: TGTGCCAGCAGCCCCTGGGATAGCGGGGGCTACGAGCAGTACTTC.